This passage covers 25 T cell receptor beta chains from one sample sequenced in a study of cytomegalovirus exposure and HLA in healthy donors. PCR was performed using 60 Vbeta and 13 Jbeta primers. TCRdb's table, derived via immunoSEQ multiplex PCR, lists solely in-frame clones and lacks some. The sample consists of about 150,000 clones, less than 9.5% of them appearing once. The sequencing sample was made of PBMCs. The source of these receptors is a male donor in good health and CMV-seronegative.

The genes are TRBV5-8 and TRBJ1-5, with D unresolved. This CDR3 is built from 13 residues. Trimming left V 1 base short and J 7 bases short, with 9 bases between. Per the germline V gene, CDR1 is SGHTS and CDR2 is YDEGEE. CDR3: CASSLRGAQPQHF. The CDR3 DNA is TGTGCCAGCAGCTTGCGGGGTGCCCAGCCCCAGCATTTT.

The chain has TRBV28 and TRBJ2-5, with TRBD1 identical over 9 bases. The CDR3 totals 13 residues. In germline, CDR1 is MDHEN, CDR2 SYDVKM. V lost 8 bases to trimming and J lost 5 bases; unmatched junction nucleotides: 6. CDR3 region: CASLTGGSETQYF. In DNA, the CDR3 is TGTGCCAGCCTGACAGGGGGGTCGGAGACCCAGTACTTC. The complete variable domain, with remaining parts taken from reference TRBV28 and TRBJ2-5, reads DVKVTQSSRYLVKRTGEKVFLECVQDMDHENMFWYRQDPGLGLRLIYFSYDVKMKEKGDIPEGYSVSREKKERFSLILESASTNQTSMYLCASLTGGSETQYFGPGTRLLVL.

The chain is built from TRBV30 and TRBJ2-7; 7 bases fit TRBD1. CDR1 GTSNPN and CDR2 SVGIG come from the germline V gene (reference sequence). The CDR3 loop spans 14 amino acids. Losses at the gene ends were 1 base for V and 2 bases for J; bases not matched to a gene: 5. The CDR3 coding sequence is TGTGCCTGGAGTGGGGGACAGAGTCCCTACGAGCAGTACTTC. Protein: CAWSGGQSPYEQYF.

This clone appeared once. The chain has TRBV28 and TRBJ2-5, with D tentatively TRBD2 (6 bases). The CDR3 loop spans 20 amino acids. V was pared by 5 bases and J by 3 bases, with 31 bases between. Looked up from germline, CDR1 is MDHEN and CDR2 is SYDVKM. CDR3 protein: CASSALGETGEAQGEETQYF. In DNA form, the CDR3 reads TGTGCCAGCAGTGCCCTGGGCGAGACGGGAGAGGCGCAAGGAGAAGAGACCCAGTACTTC.

The genes are TRBV7-9 and TRBJ2-7; 9 nucleotides agree with TRBD1. Germline V gives CDR1 SEHNR, CDR2 FQNEAQ (reference sequence). V lost 0 bases, J lost 3 bases, and 12 bases stayed unmatched. This CDR3 region has 18 residues. CDR3 DNA sequence: TGTGCCAGCAGCTTAGCCCGGGACAGGGCAGTGGGAGTCTACGAGCAGTACTTC. Encoded protein: CASSLARDRAVGVYEQYF.

This clone was observed a handful of times. Other nucleotide sequences in the sample specify the same CDR3. The chain couples TRBV7-9 to TRBJ1-1; D is undetermined. CDR1 and CDR2 from the germline V gene are SEHNR and FQNEAQ (reference sequence). V lost 2 bases and J 0 bases, leaving 7 bases between the germline ends. The CDR3 is 14 amino acids. CDR3 protein: CASSLRSMNTEAFF. In DNA form, the CDR3 reads TGTGCCAGCAGCTTACGGTCAATGAACACTGAAGCTTTCTTT.

CDR3 protein: CASSLAGQEYEQYF. DNA of the CDR3: TGTGCCAGCAGCTTAGCAGGACAGGAATACGAGCAGTACTTC. V gene TRBV7-2 combines with J gene TRBJ2-7; 7 bases agree with TRBD1. Germline V gene sequence: CDR1 SGHTA, CDR2 FQGNSA. The CDR3 length is 14 residues. Trimming at V came to 0 bases and at J to 4 bases, leaving 3 bases not matched to a gene. The entire variable domain, with the rest obtained from reference TRBV7-2 and TRBJ2-7, is as follows: GAGVSQSPSNKVTEKGKDVELRCDPISGHTALYWYRQSLGQGLEFLIYFQGNSAPDKSGLPSDRFSAERTGGSVSTLTIQRTQQEDSAVYLCASSLAGQEYEQYFGPGTRLTVT.

The chain is built from TRBV7-9 and TRBJ2-7, with a tentative D call TRBD2 (5 bases). The V and J ends lost 0 bases and 7 bases respectively, with 10 bases between them. CDR1 SEHNR and CDR2 FQNEAQ come from the germline V gene (reference sequence). CDR3 length equals 13 residues. This CDR3 reads CASSLAGSGEQYF. The CDR3 DNA follows: TGTGCCAGCAGCTTAGCGGGGAGTGGGGAGCAGTACTTC.

The sample holds a few counts of this clone. The chain couples TRBV5-4 to TRBJ2-7; D remains unclear. This CDR3 spans 14 amino acids. The V end lost 3 bases, the J end lost 2 bases, and 12 bases lay between the germline ends. Germline V lookup: CDR1 SGHNT, CDR2 YYREEE (reference sequence). The chain's CDR3 is CASSSQTTPYEQYF. The CDR3 DNA reads as TGTGCCAGCAGCTCGCAGACAACCCCCTACGAGCAGTACTTC.

In this sample, this clone turned up a few times. The genes are TRBV2 and TRBJ1-4; 7 bases are shared with TRBD1. The CDR3 runs 16 residues. Germline values: CDR1 SNHLY, CDR2 FYNNEI. Unmatched junction bases numbered 8, after V lost 7 bases and J lost 0 bases. The CDR3 reads CASTSGGYPTNEKLFF. Written as DNA, the CDR3 is TGTGCCAGCACATCAGGGGGATACCCAACTAATGAAAAACTGTTTTTT.

The sample holds a few counts of this clone. This chain links TRBV23-1 with TRBJ2-7, with 7 positions matching TRBD1. TRBV23-1 is sorted into the ORF group, with uncertain function. V trimming: 6 bases; J trimming: 0 bases; junction bases outside the gene matches: 14. There are 17 residues in the CDR3. CDR3 in amino acids: CASSGKCGQATSYEQYF. CDR3 sequence (DNA): TGCGCCAGCAGCGGGAAATGTGGACAGGCTACCTCCTACGAGCAGTACTTC.

The chain couples TRBV11-2 to TRBJ2-4; D is possibly TRBD1 (5 bases). V lost 3 bases and J 0 bases, leaving 21 bases between the germline ends. The germline CDR1 and CDR2 sequences are SGHAT and FQNNGV. This CDR3 is 19 amino acids long. In nucleotides, the CDR3 is TGTGCCAGCAGCTTCTCTAGAACCCGACAGAGACTAGCCAAAAACATTCAGTACTTC. Translating gives CASSFSRTRQRLAKNIQYF.

The chain uses TRBV28 and TRBJ1-1, with 7 positions matching TRBD1. The CDR3 runs to 15 residues. Germline CDR1 MDHEN, CDR2 SYDVKM. Trimming removed 3 bases from V and 7 bases from J; junction bases left unmatched: 11. The CDR3 loop reads CASSLTGTGGGEAFF. As DNA, the CDR3 is TGTGCCAGCAGTTTGACAGGGACCGGAGGAGGTGAAGCTTTCTTT.

This clone was seen more than once but under ten times. This sequence joins TRBV18 and TRBJ2-3, with 9 positions matching TRBD1. The CDR3 covers 16 residues. Germline-derived CDR1 and CDR2 are KGHSH and LQKENI. V dropped 4 bases and J dropped 0; count of bases not matched to a gene: 5. The CDR3, as DNA: TGTGCCAGCTCACGACAGGGGGGCACTAGCACAGATACGCAGTATTTT. Translating it yields CASSRQGGTSTDTQYF. The variable domain in full, completed from reference TRBV18 and TRBJ2-3, reads NAGVMQNPRHLVRRRGQEARLRCSPMKGHSHVYWYRQLPEEGLKFMVYLQKENIIDESGMPKERFSAEFPKEGPSILRIQQVVRGDSAAYFCASSRQGGTSTDTQYFGPGTRLTVL.

This clone showed up just a few times. The chain combines TRBV6-5 with TRBJ1-1; unclear D gene. Germline assignment: CDR1 MNHEY and CDR2 SVGAGI. The CDR3 is 12 amino acids. V gave up 6 bases and J gave up 4 bases, with 9 bases separating them. The CDR3 loop is CASRSGGTEAFF. The CDR3 bases are TGTGCCAGCAGGTCCGGTGGCACTGAAGCTTTCTTT.

This clone has more than one count but fewer than ten. The chain employs TRBV7-2 and TRBJ1-2; 7 bases match TRBD1. This CDR3 comprises 14 residues. CDR1 and CDR2 from the germline V gene are SGHTA and FQGNSA. Trimming removed 0 bases from V and 2 bases from J; junction bases left unmatched: 0. Here the CDR3 DNA reads TGTGCCAGCAGCTTAGCACAGGGGAACTATGGCTACACCTTC. This sequence encodes CASSLAQGNYGYTF.

V is TRBV4-3 and J is TRBJ1-5; a possible D gene is TRBD1 (6 bases). Trimming took off 0 bases at V and 3 bases at J, with 9 bases between the two ends. Germline V gives CDR1 LGHNA, CDR2 YSLEER. The CDR3 covers 15 residues. The CDR3 DNA follows: TGCGCCAGCAGCCAAGATGCAGGGGTCAATCAGCCCCAGCATTTT. Encoded protein: CASSQDAGVNQPQHF.

The V gene is TRBV27, the J gene TRBJ2-7; 7 bases align to TRBD1. Germline V gene data show CDR1 as MNHEY and CDR2 as SMNVEV (reference sequence). The V and J ends lost 3 bases and 6 bases, in that order; junction bases with no gene match: 14. The CDR3 sequence is 16 residues long. The CDR3 DNA reads TGTGCCAGCAGTTTCCAACCGACAGGGTCCCCTGGCGAGCAGTACTTC. Translated, it gives CASSFQPTGSPGEQYF.

This clone turned up a few times. The chain uses TRBV7-8 and TRBJ2-2, with TRBD2 matching over 11 bases. CDR1 is SGHVS, CDR2 FQNEAQ, per germline. The CDR3 length is 16 residues. V lost 4 bases, J lost 4 bases, and 5 bases stayed unmatched. CDR3 region: CASSYSGLAATGELFF. Here the CDR3 DNA reads TGTGCCAGCAGCTATTCGGGACTAGCGGCCACCGGGGAGCTGTTTTTT.

The gene calls are TRBV28 and TRBJ1-1; 7 bases agree with TRBD1. The CDR3 length is 16 residues. The V gene end was trimmed by 8 bases and the J gene end by 0 bases; junction bases not matched to a gene: 12. The V gene's germline CDR1 is MDHEN and CDR2 SYDVKM. The CDR3 spells CASRLYSGTVNTEAFF. CDR3 DNA: TGTGCCAGCCGTCTTTACTCCGGGACAGTGAACACTGAAGCTTTCTTT.

A few counts support this clone. The rearrangement uses TRBV29-1 and TRBJ1-2; the match to TRBD1 covers 8 bases. Germline V lookup: CDR1 SQVTM, CDR2 ANQGSEA. The CDR3 loop spans 13 amino acids. The ends lost 2 bases at V and 3 bases at J; junction bases unmatched: 2. The CDR3 here is CSVEQGAHYGYTF. CDR3 DNA: TGCAGCGTTGAACAGGGGGCCCACTATGGCTACACCTTC.

V and J are TRBV9 and TRBJ2-7; possible D gene TRBD1, 6 bases. The CDR3 runs 17 residues. V gave up 3 bases and J gave up 0 bases, with 19 bases separating them. Per germline, CDR1 SGDLS and CDR2 YYNGEE. The CDR3 sequence is CASSARPTGSSSYEQYF. The CDR3 coding sequence is TGTGCCAGCAGCGCCCGACCTACAGGGTCGAGCTCCTACGAGCAGTACTTC.

This clone was detected only a few times. The genes are TRBV28 and TRBJ1-5; 10 positions agree with TRBD1. The germline V gene has CDR1 MDHEN and CDR2 SYDVKM. This CDR3 region has 16 residues. Unmatched junction bases numbered 7, after V lost 6 bases and J lost 2 bases. CDR3: CASSRAGTGGNQPQHF. The DNA of the CDR3 is TGTGCCAGCAGCCGAGCCGGGACAGGGGGCAATCAGCCCCAGCATTTT. Drawing the rest from reference TRBV28 and TRBJ1-5, the complete variable domain is DVKVTQSSRYLVKRTGEKVFLECVQDMDHENMFWYRQDPGLGLRLIYFSYDVKMKEKGDIPEGYSVSREKKERFSLILESASTNQTSMYLCASSRAGTGGNQPQHFGDGTRLSIL.

This clone came up a few times. V gene TRBV6-5 combines with J gene TRBJ1-2; D ambiguous. The V end lost 5 bases, the J end lost 2 bases, and 9 bases lay between the germline ends. CDR3 length: 13 amino acids. Germline assignment: CDR1 MNHEY and CDR2 SVGAGI. CDR3 region: CASSINSNYGYTF. CDR3 DNA sequence: TGTGCCAGCAGTATCAACAGCAACTATGGCTACACCTTC.

The J gene is TRBJ1-1, the V gene TRBV30; D unclear. Germline-derived CDR1 and CDR2 are GTSNPN and SVGIG (reference sequence). The CDR3 extends over 13 amino acids. V was cut by 4 bases and J by 1 base, with 10 bases left in between. The CDR3 coding sequence is TGTGCCTGGACCGAAAACAAGAACACTGAAGCTTTCTTT. Protein product: CAWTENKNTEAFF.